These T cell receptor beta chains were read from a single sample in a study of blood T cell repertoires in COVID-19. Some clones are missing from TCRdb's copy, which holds only in-frame ones; the method was immunoSEQ multiplex PCR. The data hold about 69,000 clones, with around 85% observed a single time. The sequencing sample was made of peripheral blood. The receptors were sampled from a man aged 40-49 years with COVID-19, enrolled during active disease. Both conserved end residues are part of each CDR3. D genes are given only for firm matches. The size field is filled for only some rows; it gives once, few, many or a size class.

TRBV28	.	.	TRBJ2-5	CASSQGWETQYF	TGTGCCAGCAGTCAGGGATGGGAGACCCAGTACTTC
TRBV7-3	TRBD1	once	TRBJ2-2	CASSRDRGTGELFF	TGTGCCAGCAGCCGGGACAGAGGGACCGGGGAGCTGTTTTTT
TRBV15	TRBD2	once	TRBJ2-5	CATSRGRGGSETQYF	TGTGCCACCAGCAGAGGCCGGGGGGGCTCGGAGACCCAGTACTTC
TRBV3-1/TRBV3-2	TRBD1	few	TRBJ1-3	CASSQVQGAGNTIYF	TGTGCCAGCAGCCAAGTACAGGGGGCTGGAAACACCATATATTTT
TRBV7-3	.	.	TRBJ2-1	CASSLEPSSYNEQFF	TGTGCCAGCAGCTTAGAGCCAAGTTCCTACAATGAGCAGTTCTTC
TRBV5-6	.	.	TRBJ1-1	CASTPFPGANTEAFF	TGTGCCAGCACCCCATTTCCAGGGGCGAACACTGAAGCTTTCTTT
TRBV19	.	once	TRBJ1-6	CASSMRTANSPLHF	TGTGCCAGTAGTATGCGGACAGCTAATTCACCCCTCCACTTT
TRBV28	.	once	TRBJ1-1	CASRRIDRTASEAFF	TGTGCCAGCAGACGAATCGACCGGACAGCCTCTGAAGCTTTCTTT
TRBV7-9	TRBD1	.	TRBJ1-5	CASGKQGEENQPQHF	TGTGCCAGCGGAAAACAGGGGGAAGAAAATCAGCCCCAGCATTTT
TRBV5-4	TRBD1	.	TRBJ2-7	CASSLAGTGGGEQYF	TGTGCCAGCAGCTTGGCCGGGACAGGGGGCGGCGAGCAGTACTTC
TRBV28	.	.	TRBJ2-3	CASSPGDNSGDTQYF	TGTGCCAGCAGTCCGGGGGATAACAGTGGAGATACGCAGTATTTT
TRBV3-1/TRBV3-2	TRBD1	.	TRBJ1-3	CASSQVETGTIYF	TGTGCCAGCAGCCAAGTCGAGACAGGGACCATATATTTT
TRBV6-5	TRBD2	once	TRBJ2-5	CASSTGGPRTQYF	TGTGCCAGCAGTACGGGGGGGCCGCGGACCCAGTACTTC
TRBV2	TRBD2	.	TRBJ2-7	CASSESLAGAHTEQYF	TGTGCCAGCAGTGAAAGTCTAGCGGGGGCCCACACGGAGCAGTACTTC
TRBV10-3	.	.	TRBJ2-2	CAISEPPAGELFF	TGTGCCATCAGTGAGCCCCCGGCCGGGGAGCTGTTTTTT
TRBV5-1	TRBD1	once	TRBJ1-2	CASSHPGQGYGYTF	TGCGCCAGCAGCCACCCGGGACAGGGCTATGGCTACACCTTC